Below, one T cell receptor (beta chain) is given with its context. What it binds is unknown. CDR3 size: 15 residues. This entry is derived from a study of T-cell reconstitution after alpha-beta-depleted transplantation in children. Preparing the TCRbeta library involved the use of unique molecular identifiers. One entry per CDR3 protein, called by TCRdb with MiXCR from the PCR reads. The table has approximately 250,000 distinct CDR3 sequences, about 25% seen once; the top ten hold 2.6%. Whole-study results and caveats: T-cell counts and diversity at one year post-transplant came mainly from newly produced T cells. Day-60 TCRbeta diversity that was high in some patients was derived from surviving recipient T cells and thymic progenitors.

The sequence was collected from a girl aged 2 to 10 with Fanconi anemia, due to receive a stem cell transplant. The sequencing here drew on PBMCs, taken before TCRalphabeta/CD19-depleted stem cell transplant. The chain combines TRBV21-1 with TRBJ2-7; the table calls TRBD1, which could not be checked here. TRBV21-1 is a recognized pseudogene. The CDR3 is CASSNQTGFLYEQYF. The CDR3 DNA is TGTGCCAGCAGTAACCAAACAGGGTTCCTCTACGAGCAGTACTTC.